Presented here are 21 T cell receptor beta chains from one specimen sequenced in a study of blood T cells in healthy people across ages. Then a second PCR, running roughly 7 to 11 cycles, was carried out with a sample-barcoded 5' primer and a J-beta primer mix. TCRdb re-analysed the 5' RACE reads in MiXCR, keeping a single row per CDR3 protein. The table records some 1,000,000 distinct CDR3 sequences, roughly a quarter of them present only once. These same data were also listed under a study on T cells of mothers and their children.

Sequenced sample: blood. The source of these receptors is a girl aged 2 to 9 in good health.

There are a few counts of this clonotype. This rearrangement joins TRBV5-1 to TRBJ1-1; D gene uncertain. CDR1 is SGHRS and CDR2 is YFSETQ in the germline V gene. This CDR3 is 16 amino acids long. The V end lost 0 bases, the J end lost 7 bases, and 19 bases lay between the germline ends. The CDR3 sequence is CASSLVRAQAFGEAFF. CDR3 coding DNA: TGCGCCAGCAGCTTGGTGAGGGCCCAGGCCTTCGGTGAAGCTTTCTTT.

The chain recombines TRBV7-6 with TRBJ1-1; TRBD1 might be the D (5 bases). V was shortened by 4 bases and J by 5 bases, with 17 bases between the two germline ends. The CDR3 loop spans 15 amino acids. Germline values: CDR1 SGHVS, CDR2 FNYEAQ. CDR3 nucleotide sequence: TGTGCCAGCAGCTCGGGGGGAGCAGGGAGGACTGAAGCTTTCTTT. This encodes CASSSGGAGRTEAFF.

This clonotype was counted between two and nine times. The rearrangement links TRBV3-1 to TRBJ1-6; no definite D call. V was shortened by 0 bases and J by 7 bases, with 13 bases between the two germline ends. The CDR3 sequence is 16 residues long. Looked up from germline, CDR1 is LGHDT and CDR2 is YNNKEL (reference sequence). The CDR3: CASSQDVGRRNSPLHF. DNA for the CDR3: TGTGCCAGCAGCCAAGACGTTGGGCGCCGGAATTCACCCCTCCACTTT.

The CDR3 sequence: CASSFLGVGNEQYF. The CDR3 bases are TGTGCCAGCAGTTTCTTGGGGGTAGGAAACGAGCAGTACTTC. The chain uses TRBV12-3 or TRBV12-4 and TRBJ2-5; D possibly uses TRBD1 or TRBD2 (5 bases each). The J call is uncertain, as TRBJ2-7 better fits the DNA end. This CDR3 region has 14 residues.

This clonotype was detected a few times. V usage is TRBV20-1 and J usage is TRBJ1-2; D call uncertain. CDR1 DFQATT and CDR2 SNEGSKA come from the germline V gene (reference sequence). The CDR3 has 14 residues. V was trimmed by 0 bases and J by 6 bases, leaving 14 bases between them. This chain's CDR3 is CSARDLPEKDGYTF. The CDR3 DNA is TGCAGTGCTAGAGATCTGCCAGAAAAGGATGGCTACACCTTC.

This clonotype has more than one count but fewer than ten. The V call is TRBV7-8, the J call TRBJ2-7, with D perhaps TRBD2 (5 bases). V lost 5 bases and J 3 bases, leaving 26 bases between the germline ends. The germline V gene has CDR1 SGHVS and CDR2 FQNEAQ. This CDR3 has 18 residues. The CDR3 loop reads CASSPVGSMAYEGYEQYF. The CDR3 DNA follows: TGTGCCAGCAGCCCGGTCGGCTCTATGGCGTATGAGGGCTACGAGCAGTACTTC.

This clonotype was counted between two and nine times. The CDR3 nucleotides are TGTGCCAGCAGTTACGGAATCGGGCGCGGCGAGCAGTACTTC. Its translation is CASSYGIGRGEQYF. The chain combines TRBV6-5 with TRBJ2-5, with D hard to call. The J call could be wrong; TRBJ2-7 is a better fit for the DNA end. Germline V CDR1 and CDR2: MNHEY, SVGAGI. The CDR3 sequence is 14 residues long.

The chain recombines TRBV20-1 with TRBJ2-7; D may be TRBD2 (7 bases). The CDR3 is 16 residues long. Germline lookup yields CDR1 DFQATT and CDR2 SNEGSKA (reference sequence). V shed 0 bases and J shed 4 bases, with 19 bases lying between them. This CDR3 is CSARDVMGGLGYEQYF. Written as DNA, the CDR3 is TGCAGTGCTAGAGATGTTATGGGGGGGCTAGGGTACGAGCAGTACTTC.

As for this clonotype: At one end the junction does not follow the germline gene, possibly because of a read error. This rearrangement joins TRBV12-3 or TRBV12-4 to TRBJ2-3; D may be TRBD2 (6 bases). The CDR3 loop spans 14 amino acids. This chain's CDR3 is CASSLVPGGDTQCF. For the CDR3, the DNA is TGTGCCAGCAGTTTAGTTCCAGGCGGGGATACGCAGTGTTTT.

The rearrangement uses TRBV20-1 and TRBJ1-4; 8 positions agree with TRBD1. The length of the CDR3 is 13 residues. The V and J ends lost 3 bases and 12 bases, in that order; junction bases with no gene match: 9. CDR1 and CDR2 (germline): DFQATT, SNEGSKA (reference sequence). The CDR3 DNA is TGCAGTGCTAGTGGACAGGGAGGAGAAGAACTGTTTTTT. Its translation is CSASGQGGEELFF.

The gene calls are TRBV20-1 and TRBJ1-5, with D perhaps TRBD1 (6 bases). The CDR3 length is 15 residues. Germline V gene sequence: CDR1 DFQATT, CDR2 SNEGSKA (reference sequence). The V and J ends lost 6 bases and 3 bases respectively, with 18 bases between them. The CDR3 loop is CSARTAPVDNQPQHF. For the CDR3, the DNA is TGCAGTGCCCGGACAGCGCCCGTGGACAATCAGCCCCAGCATTTT.

At least ten counts were recorded for this clonotype. This chain joins TRBV29-1 and TRBJ2-3; D unclear. Trimming removed 4 bases at V and 4 bases at J, with 18 bases between. CDR3 length equals 15 residues. Germline assignment: CDR1 SQVTM and CDR2 ANQGSEA. CDR3: CSVAGRLALPDTQYF. DNA of the CDR3: TGCAGCGTTGCTGGTCGGTTAGCCCTCCCAGATACGCAGTATTTT.

This clonotype came up a few times. The chain has TRBV11-2 and TRBJ2-3; 8 positions match TRBD1. Germline V gene lookup returns CDR1 SGHAT and CDR2 FQNNGV. The V segment lost 4 bases and the J segment 2 bases; nucleotides outside the gene matches: 5. The CDR3 loop spans 15 amino acids. The CDR3, as DNA: TGTGCCAGCAGCTGGGGACAGGCTTACACAGATACGCAGTATTTT. Translation: CASSWGQAYTDTQYF.

This sequence joins TRBV27 and TRBJ1-3, with D tentatively TRBD1 (5 bases). This CDR3 spans 16 amino acids. Deletions cut 7 bases from V and 0 bases from J, with 16 bases between. Per germline, CDR1 MNHEY and CDR2 SMNVEV (reference sequence). The CDR3 nucleotides read TGTGCCAGCAAGCCAGGGAGCCTTTACTCTGGAAACACCATATATTTT. It specifies CASKPGSLYSGNTIYF.

This clonotype was detected a few times. The chain recombines TRBV12-3 or TRBV12-4 with TRBJ1-1, with D possibly TRBD1 on 6 matching bases. The CDR3 runs 13 residues. V was cut by 6 bases and J by 8 bases, with 16 bases left in between. The CDR3 protein is CASRNRVQLEAFF. CDR3 DNA: TGTGCCAGCAGAAACAGGGTGCAATTAGAAGCTTTCTTT.

This clonotype was counted only a few times. The gene calls are TRBV6-1 and TRBJ2-1, with TRBD2 matching 9 bases. Germline CDR1 is MNHNS and CDR2 is SASEGT. Germline trimming cut 6 bases from V and 1 base from J; bases unmatched to any gene: 7. CDR3 length: 16 amino acids. DNA of the CDR3: TGTGCCAGCAGCGCTTTTGCGGGGGGGTCCTACAATGAGCAGTTCTTC. Amino acid sequence: CASSAFAGGSYNEQFF.

This clonotype was observed a handful of times. In nucleotides, the CDR3 is TGTGCCAGCAGCTTAGAGGTTGTTCGACTAGCGGGTCAAAATGAGCAGTTCTTC. This gives the protein CASSLEVVRLAGQNEQFF. The chain is built from TRBV7-2 and TRBJ2-5; 10 bases are a match to TRBD2. The DNA end is a closer match to TRBJ2-1, so the J assignment may be wrong. The CDR3 runs to 18 residues. Germline-derived CDR1 and CDR2 are SGHTA and FQGNSA.

The rearrangement links TRBV6-5 to TRBJ2-1; possibly TRBD1 for D (5 bases). Germline V gene lookup returns CDR1 MNHEY and CDR2 SVGAGI. V was pared by 5 bases and J by 0 bases, with 11 bases between. The CDR3 has 15 amino acids. CDR3 nucleotides: TGTGCCAGCAGTAGCAGACAGAGCTCCTACAATGAGCAGTTCTTC. It specifies CASSSRQSSYNEQFF.

This clonotype was seen a handful of times. This rearrangement joins TRBV2 to TRBJ2-7, with 8 bases aligning to TRBD2. Germline lookup yields CDR1 SNHLY and CDR2 FYNNEI. V lost 7 bases, J lost 3 bases, and 8 bases stayed unmatched. The CDR3 spans 14 residues. This CDR3 is CASTGGGNFYEQYF. The CDR3 DNA follows: TGTGCCAGCACCGGCGGGGGGAATTTCTACGAGCAGTACTTC. Looking up the rest from reference TRBV2 and TRBJ2-7 gives the full variable domain: EPEVTQTPSHQVTQMGQEVILRCVPISNHLYFYWYRQILGQKVEFLVSFYNNEISEKSEIFDDQFSVERPDGSNFTLKIRSTKLEDSAMYFCASTGGGNFYEQYFGPGTRLTVT.

This clonotype has just a few counts. This rearrangement joins TRBV6-2 or TRBV6-3 to TRBJ1-4; perhaps TRBD1 as D (6 bases). V lost 8 bases and J 8 bases, leaving 15 bases between the germline ends. CDR1 is MNHEY and CDR2 is SVGEGT in the germline V gene. The CDR3 totals 13 residues. This CDR3 is CASSGTYGEKLFF. The DNA of the CDR3 is TGTGCCAGCTCGGGGACATACGGAGAAAAACTGTTTTTT.

This clonotype occurred a few times. This sequence joins TRBV29-1 and TRBJ2-7, with D perhaps TRBD1 (5 bases). V lost 6 bases, J lost 4 bases, and 19 bases lay in between. The length of the CDR3 is 14 residues. Looked up from germline, CDR1 is SQVTM and CDR2 is ANQGSEA. The CDR3 sequence is CSVTLDLTVYEQYF. The CDR3 coding sequence is TGCAGCGTGACTCTAGACCTGACAGTTTACGAGCAGTACTTC.